Listed below are T cell receptor beta chains from one sample, sequenced in a study of regulatory and conventional T cells in RAG deficiency. Repertoires were generated with immunoSEQ multiplex PCR, while TCRdb's copy carries only in-frame clones and drops some. The table lists tens of thousands of clones, approximately 93% of them singletons. The same data also went into a second study, on regulatory T cells.

The sample consisted of CD4+ T cells sorted from blood. These receptor sequences come from a human donor in good health. The CDR3 runs from the conserved cysteine through the conserved F or W. The order of the fields is clone size, V gene, D gene, J gene, CDR3 DNA, CDR3 protein. The D gene is left open where the match is weak. Some rows have no size entry. The others give once, few or many, or a class for an expanded clone.

-,TRBV7-6,-,TRBJ1-2,TGTGCCAGCAGCTTAGAATCCTCGTATGGCTACACCTTC,CASSLESSYGYTF
once,TRBV15,TRBD1,TRBJ1-2,TGTGCCACCAGCAGAGATCAAAAGGGGGCGGGTGGCTACACCTTC,CATSRDQKGAGGYTF
-,TRBV19,-,TRBJ2-5,TGTGCCAGTAGTATGGAAGGGGGAGAGACCCAGTACTTC,CASSMEGGETQYF
-,TRBV6-1,-,TRBJ1-6,TGTGCCAGCAGAGACGGGCCTACTAGGAACTCACCCCTCCACTTT,CASRDGPTRNSPLHF
-,TRBV7-8,TRBD1,TRBJ2-7,TGTGCCAGCAGCTTAAGAGAGGGACAGGGACGCGAGCAGTACTTC,CASSLREGQGREQYF
-,TRBV5-5,TRBD1,TRBJ1-4,TGTGCCAGCAGCGTCCCCGTCGCCTGGACAGGGGATGAAAAACTGTTTTTT,CASSVPVAWTGDEKLFF
-,TRBV21-1,-,TRBJ2-1,TGTGCCAGCAGCTCCCCCGGGGGGAGCGTAAGTGAGCAGTTCTTC,CASSSPGGSVSEQFF
once,TRBV6-8,TRBD1,TRBJ1-3,TGTGCCAGCAATCCCGGGACAGTATTTGACACCATATATTTT,CASNPGTVFDTIYF
-,TRBV30,-,TRBJ1-4,TGTGCCTGGAGTGTACTGCAGGGGCAGAATGAAAAACTGTTTTTT,CAWSVLQGQNEKLFF
-,TRBV4-1,-,TRBJ1-2,TGCGCCAGCAGCCAAGGGGGTTCCTATGGCTACACCTTC,CASSQGGSYGYTF
-,TRBV11-1,-,TRBJ2-1,TGTGCCAGCAGCCTAGGGCTAGCTGCACTCGGGGAGCAGTTCTTC,CASSLGLAALGEQFF
-,TRBV6-5,TRBD2,TRBJ2-4,TGTGCCAGCAGTTACTCGGCGGGGGGGCAAAACATTCAGTACTTC,CASSYSAGGQNIQYF
-,TRBV4-2,TRBD1,TRBJ1-6,TGTGCCAGCAGCCAGAGGGGACAGGGAACGTGGAATTCACCCCTCCACTTT,CASSQRGQGTWNSPLHF
-,TRBV15,-,TRBJ2-2,TGTGCCACCAGCATCCGGGACAAGAACACCGGGGAGCTGTTTTTT,CATSIRDKNTGELFF
-,TRBV7-9,-,TRBJ2-5,TGTGCCAGCAGCTTAGGTCTCCAGCAAGAGACCCAGTACTTC,CASSLGLQQETQYF
-,TRBV4-2,TRBD2,TRBJ2-7,TGTGCCAGCAGCCAAGATAAACTAGCGGCCTACGAGCAGTACTTC,CASSQDKLAAYEQYF
-,TRBV19,-,TRBJ1-1,TGTGCCAGTAGCCCAAGGCACGCTGAAGCTTTCTTT,CASSPRHAEAFF
-,TRBV7-9,-,TRBJ1-2,TGTGCCAGCAGCTTGGGTGAACCATATGGCTACACCTTC,CASSLGEPYGYTF
-,TRBV15,TRBD1,TRBJ1-2,TGTGCCACCAGCAGGGAAAGGACAGGGGTCTATGGCTACACCTTC,CATSRERTGVYGYTF
-,TRBV2,-,TRBJ1-1,TGTGCCAGCAGTCCAATCCACGGGGGGGGCACTGAAGCTTTCTTT,CASSPIHGGGTEAFF
-,TRBV7-2,-,TRBJ2-1,TGTGCCAGCAGCCCGATAAGCTCCTACAATGAGCAGTTCTTC,CASSPISSYNEQFF
few,TRBV4-1,-,TRBJ1-2,TGCGCCAGCAGCCAAGCGGGACACCCCTCGATCTTC,CASSQAGHPSIF
-,TRBV5-1,-,TRBJ2-3,TGCGCCAGCAGCCCGCCTAGTGGGGATACGCAGTATTTT,CASSPPSGDTQYF
-,TRBV5-1,TRBD1,TRBJ2-7,TGCGCCAGCAGCTTGGGGGACAGGTGGAACGAGCAGTACTTC,CASSLGDRWNEQYF
-,TRBV14,-,TRBJ2-1,TGTGCCAGCAGCCAAGTTGGAGGATCCTACAATGAGCAGTTCTTC,CASSQVGGSYNEQFF
-,TRBV5-1,TRBD2,TRBJ2-2,TGCGCCAGCAGCTTGGGACTAGCGGGACACACCGGGGAGCTGTTTTTT,CASSLGLAGHTGELFF
once,TRBV7-3,-,TRBJ2-1,TGTGCCAGCAGCTTAACACCCTACGGGGCCGAGAATGAGCAGTTCTTC,CASSLTPYGAENEQFF
-,TRBV18,TRBD1,TRBJ2-4,TGTGCCAGCTCACCCGGACAGGGATCTTCCGTAGGGGGAAACATTCAGTACTTC,CASSPGQGSSVGGNIQYF
-,TRBV9,-,TRBJ1-3,TGTGCCAGCAGCGTAGAGAACGAAAACACCATATATTTT,CASSVENENTIYF
few,TRBV7-7,-,TRBJ1-5,TGTGCTAGCAGCTTAGCCCACAGACCGCGGATTTTACCCCAGCATTTT,CASSLAHRPRILPQHF
-,TRBV7-9,TRBD1,TRBJ1-2,TGTGCCAGCAGCCCCCCGACAGGGATCTATGGCTACACCTTC,CASSPPTGIYGYTF
-,TRBV10-2,TRBD2,TRBJ2-1,TGCGCCAGCAGTGATTTTAGCGGGATCTACAATGAGCAGTTCTTC,CASSDFSGIYNEQFF
-,TRBV5-1,TRBD1,TRBJ1-1,TGCGCCAGCAGCAAGGAGACAGGGTCGAACACTGAAGCTTTCTTT,CASSKETGSNTEAFF
-,TRBV7-8,TRBD1,TRBJ1-2,TGTGCCAGCAGCCCCGGGGGGGGACAGGGGAGGCTTGGCTACACCTTC,CASSPGGGQGRLGYTF
-,TRBV6-6,-,TRBJ1-6,TGTGCCAGCAGAAAAAGGGAGGAGGCCCTCCACTTT,CASRKREEALHF
-,TRBV9,-,TRBJ1-5,TGTGCCAGCAGCGTAGTTGAGGGGAACCTTAATCAGCCCCAGCATTTT,CASSVVEGNLNQPQHF
-,TRBV12-5,TRBD1,TRBJ1-6,TGTGCTAGTGGCGGGGGACAGTTCAATTCACCCCTCCACTTT,CASGGGQFNSPLHF
-,TRBV6-1,TRBD1,TRBJ1-5,TGTGCCAGCAGTGAACCCGGGACAGGGTCCCCCCAGCATTTT,CASSEPGTGSPQHF
-,TRBV4-1,TRBD2,TRBJ2-5,TGCGCCAGCAGCCACTATACCGGGACTAGCGGGGGAAACCAAGAGACCCAGTACTTC,CASSHYTGTSGGNQETQYF
-,TRBV2,-,TRBJ2-7,TGTGCCAGCAGATCCGGACAGTCCTACGAGCAGTACTTC,CASRSGQSYEQYF
-,TRBV27,-,TRBJ2-7,TGTGCCAGCAGTTTATCCCCAGGGGTTATCCCCTACGAGCAGTACTTC,CASSLSPGVIPYEQYF
-,TRBV2,-,TRBJ1-6,TGTGCCAGCAGTGTCGGCATGCAATCACCCCTCCACTTT,CASSVGMQSPLHF
once,TRBV15,TRBD2,TRBJ2-1,TGTGCCACCAGCAGAGAGGTGGTAGCGGGGGCGTGGCAGTTCTTC,CATSREVVAGAWQFF
-,TRBV19,TRBD2,TRBJ2-1,TGTGCCAGTCGCCTAGCGGGAGGTTACAATGAGCAGTTCTTC,CASRLAGGYNEQFF
few,TRBV6-4,-,TRBJ2-7,TGTGCCAGCAGTGACTCGAACGGGGGTTTATACGAGCAGTACTTC,CASSDSNGGLYEQYF
-,TRBV2,-,TRBJ2-5,TGTGCCAGCATGGTTTATCGGGAGACCCAGTACTTC,CASMVYRETQYF
-,TRBV5-8,TRBD1,TRBJ1-1,TGTGCCAGCACCTGGGACAGGGTTGGCACTGAAGCTTTCTTT,CASTWDRVGTEAFF
-,TRBV5-5,TRBD2,TRBJ2-3,TGTGCCAGCAGCTTAAGCGGGGGGGCGGATACGCAGTATTTT,CASSLSGGADTQYF
-,TRBV5-4,TRBD1,TRBJ2-5,TGTGCCAGCAGCTTGGGGGGGCAGGGGGCCCAGACCCAGTACTTC,CASSLGGQGAQTQYF
-,TRBV29-1,TRBD1,TRBJ1-1,TGCAGCGCCCAATTGGACAGGGGGCCCGAAGCTTTCTTT,CSAQLDRGPEAFF
-,TRBV14,-,TRBJ2-3,TGTGCCAGCAGCCCGTTTGGCACAGATACGCAGTATTTT,CASSPFGTDTQYF
-,TRBV10-3,TRBD2,TRBJ2-7,TGTGCCATCAGTGACCTACCCGGGACTAGGACCCCTTACGAGCAGTACTTC,CAISDLPGTRTPYEQYF
once,TRBV13,TRBD2,TRBJ2-6,TGTGCCAGCAGTAGCGGGAGTGCTGGGGCCAACGTCCTGACTTTC,CASSSGSAGANVLTF